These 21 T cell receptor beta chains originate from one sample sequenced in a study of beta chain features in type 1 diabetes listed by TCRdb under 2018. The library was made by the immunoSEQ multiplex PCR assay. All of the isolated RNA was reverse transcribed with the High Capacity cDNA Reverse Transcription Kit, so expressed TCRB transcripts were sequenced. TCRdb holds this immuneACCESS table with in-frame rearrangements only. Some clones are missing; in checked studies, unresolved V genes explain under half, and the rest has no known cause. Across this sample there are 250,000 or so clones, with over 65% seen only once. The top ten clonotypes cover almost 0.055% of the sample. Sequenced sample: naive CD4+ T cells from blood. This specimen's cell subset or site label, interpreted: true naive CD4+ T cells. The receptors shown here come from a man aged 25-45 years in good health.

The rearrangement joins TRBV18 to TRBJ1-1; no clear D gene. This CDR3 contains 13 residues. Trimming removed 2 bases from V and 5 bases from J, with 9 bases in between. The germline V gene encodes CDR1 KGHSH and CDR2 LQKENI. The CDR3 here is CASSPGRMTEAFF. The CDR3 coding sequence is TGTGCCAGCTCACCAGGTCGAATGACTGAAGCTTTCTTT.

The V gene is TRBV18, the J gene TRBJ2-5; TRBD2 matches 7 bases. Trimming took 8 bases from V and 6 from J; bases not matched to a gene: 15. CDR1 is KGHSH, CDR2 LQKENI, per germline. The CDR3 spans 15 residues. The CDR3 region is CASETRASGLKTQYF. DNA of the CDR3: TGTGCCAGCGAAACTCGGGCTAGCGGACTCAAGACCCAGTACTTC.

CDR3 coding DNA: TGTGCCAGCAGCGTAGATAATAGCGGGGCTTACAATGAGCAGTTCTTC. Its protein product is CASSVDNSGAYNEQFF. The chain employs TRBV9 and TRBJ2-1; 8 bases fit TRBD2. The CDR3 is 16 residues long. Germline V gene sequence: CDR1 SGDLS, CDR2 YYNGEE. Germline trimming cut 0 bases from V and 4 bases from J; bases unmatched to any gene: 6. Using reference TRBV9 and TRBJ2-1 for the parts outside the CDR3, the full variable domain is DSGVTQTPKHLITATGQRVTLRCSPRSGDLSVYWYQQSLDQGLQFLIQYYNGEERAKGNILERFSAQQFPDLHSELNLSSLELGDSALYFCASSVDNSGAYNEQFFGPGTRLTVL.

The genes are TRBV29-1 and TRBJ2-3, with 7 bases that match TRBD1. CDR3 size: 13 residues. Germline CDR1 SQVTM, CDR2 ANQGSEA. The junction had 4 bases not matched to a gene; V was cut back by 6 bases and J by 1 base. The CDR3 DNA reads TGCAGCGTAACAGGGGACGGCACAGATACGCAGTATTTT. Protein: CSVTGDGTDTQYF.

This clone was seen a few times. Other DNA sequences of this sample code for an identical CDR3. DNA of the CDR3: TGTGCCAGCAGCTTAGCTGGCCCAGAAGATACGCAGTATTTT. Its protein is CASSLAGPEDTQYF. This chain uses TRBV7-2 with TRBJ2-3; D is ambiguous. Germline V gene sequence: CDR1 SGHTA, CDR2 FQGNSA. The CDR3 runs to 14 residues. V was shortened by 0 bases and J by 5 bases, with 9 bases between the two germline ends.

The CDR3 DNA reads TGTGCCAGCTCACCGGACAGGGAAGCCTATGGCTACACCTTC. Translation: CASSPDREAYGYTF. The chain employs TRBV18 and TRBJ1-2; 8 bases agree with TRBD1. CDR3 size: 14 residues. V gave up 3 bases and J gave up 4 bases; unmatched junction bases: 4. Germline V gene lookup returns CDR1 KGHSH and CDR2 LQKENI. The whole variable domain, remainder taken from reference TRBV18 and TRBJ1-2, is NAGVMQNPRHLVRRRGQEARLRCSPMKGHSHVYWYRQLPEEGLKFMVYLQKENIIDESGMPKERFSAEFPKEGPSILRIQQVVRGDSAAYFCASSPDREAYGYTFGSGTRLTVV.

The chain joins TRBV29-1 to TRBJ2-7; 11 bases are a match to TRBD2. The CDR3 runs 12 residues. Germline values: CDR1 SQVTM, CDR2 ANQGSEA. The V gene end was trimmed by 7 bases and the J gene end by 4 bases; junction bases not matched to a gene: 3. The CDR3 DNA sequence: TGCAGCGCCGGGACTAGCGGTTACGAGCAGTACTTC. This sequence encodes CSAGTSGYEQYF.

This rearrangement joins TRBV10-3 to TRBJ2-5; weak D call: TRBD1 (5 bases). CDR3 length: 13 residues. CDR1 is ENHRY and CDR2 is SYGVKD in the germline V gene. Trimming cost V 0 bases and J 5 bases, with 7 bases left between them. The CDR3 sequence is CAISESKGETQYF. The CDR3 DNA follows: TGTGCCATCAGTGAGTCGAAGGGGGAGACCCAGTACTTC.

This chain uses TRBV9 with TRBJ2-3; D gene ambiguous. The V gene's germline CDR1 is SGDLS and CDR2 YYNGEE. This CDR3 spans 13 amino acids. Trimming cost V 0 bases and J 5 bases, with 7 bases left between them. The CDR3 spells CASSVAAVDTQYF. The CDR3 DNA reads TGTGCCAGCAGCGTAGCGGCAGTAGATACGCAGTATTTT.

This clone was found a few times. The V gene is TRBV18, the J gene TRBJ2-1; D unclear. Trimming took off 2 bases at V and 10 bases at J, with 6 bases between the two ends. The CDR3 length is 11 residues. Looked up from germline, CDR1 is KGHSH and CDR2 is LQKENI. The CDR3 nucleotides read TGTGCCAGCTCACCAGAGACAGAGCAGTTCTTC. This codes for CASSPETEQFF.

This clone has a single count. The CDR3, as DNA: TGTGCCATCAGTGAGCGCACAGTGTCCTACAATGAGCAGTTCTTC. Encoded protein: CAISERTVSYNEQFF. V gene TRBV10-3 combines with J gene TRBJ2-1, with unresolved D. Trimming left V 2 bases short and J 1 base short, with 9 bases between. The CDR3 spans 15 residues. Germline V gene data show CDR1 as ENHRY and CDR2 as SYGVKD.

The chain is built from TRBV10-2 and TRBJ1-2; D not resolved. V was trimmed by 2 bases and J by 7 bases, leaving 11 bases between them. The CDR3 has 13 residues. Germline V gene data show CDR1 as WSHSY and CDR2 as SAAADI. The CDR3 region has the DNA TGCGCCAGCAGTGAGCCGAATCCCTCTGGCTACACCTTC. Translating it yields CASSEPNPSGYTF.

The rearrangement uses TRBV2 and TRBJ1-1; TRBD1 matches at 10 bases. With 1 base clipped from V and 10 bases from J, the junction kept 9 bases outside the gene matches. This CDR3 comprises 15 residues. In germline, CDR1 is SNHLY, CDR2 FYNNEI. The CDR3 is CASSEEGTGVGGAFF. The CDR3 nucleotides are TGTGCCAGCAGTGAAGAAGGGACAGGGGTTGGTGGAGCTTTCTTT. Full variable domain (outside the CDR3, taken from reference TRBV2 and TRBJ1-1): EPEVTQTPSHQVTQMGQEVILRCVPISNHLYFYWYRQILGQKVEFLVSFYNNEISEKSEIFDDQFSVERPDGSNFTLKIRSTKLEDSAMYFCASSEEGTGVGGAFFGQGTRLTVV.

The CDR3 DNA is TGTGCCTGGAGTGTACGAGGGACGGTGAACACTGAAGCTTTCTTT. Residues: CAWSVRGTVNTEAFF. V is TRBV30 and J is TRBJ1-1; tentatively, D is TRBD1 (5 bases). CDR1 is GTSNPN, CDR2 SVGIG, per germline (reference sequence). There are 15 residues in the CDR3. V was shortened by 0 bases and J by 0 bases, with 11 bases between the two germline ends.

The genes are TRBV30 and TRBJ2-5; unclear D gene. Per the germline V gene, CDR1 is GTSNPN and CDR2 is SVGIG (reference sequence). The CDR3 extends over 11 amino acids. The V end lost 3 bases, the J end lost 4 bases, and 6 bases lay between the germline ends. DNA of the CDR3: TGTGCCTGGAGCCTTCGAGAGACCCAGTACTTC. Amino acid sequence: CAWSLRETQYF.

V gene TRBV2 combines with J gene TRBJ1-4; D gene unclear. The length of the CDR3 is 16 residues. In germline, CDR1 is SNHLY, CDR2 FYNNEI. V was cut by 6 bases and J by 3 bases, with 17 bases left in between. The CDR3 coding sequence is TGTGCCAGCAGGGGCAGACCTAGCACGGCTAATGAAAAACTGTTTTTT. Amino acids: CASRGRPSTANEKLFF.

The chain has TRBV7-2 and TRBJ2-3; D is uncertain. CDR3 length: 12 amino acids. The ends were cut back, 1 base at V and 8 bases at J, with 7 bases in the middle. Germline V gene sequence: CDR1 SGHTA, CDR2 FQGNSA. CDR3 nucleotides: TGTGCCAGCAGCTTAGTCGTGGTTACGCAGTATTTT. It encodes CASSLVVVTQYF.

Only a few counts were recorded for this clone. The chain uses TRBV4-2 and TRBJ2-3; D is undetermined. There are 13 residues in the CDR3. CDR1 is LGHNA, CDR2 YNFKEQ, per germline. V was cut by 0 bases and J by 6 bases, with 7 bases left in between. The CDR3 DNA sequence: TGTGCCAGCAGCCAAGATAGTAGGGATACGCAGTATTTT. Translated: CASSQDSRDTQYF.

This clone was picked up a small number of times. The CDR3 coding sequence is TGCGCCAGCAGTCCCAGCAACTACCCAAGCTACGAGCAGTACTTC. Its translation: CASSPSNYPSYEQYF. The chain has TRBV23-1 and TRBJ2-7; D is uncertain. TRBV23-1 is filed as an ORF, its function uncertain. The CDR3 spans 15 residues. Trimming took 4 bases from V and 3 from J, leaving 16 bases between them.

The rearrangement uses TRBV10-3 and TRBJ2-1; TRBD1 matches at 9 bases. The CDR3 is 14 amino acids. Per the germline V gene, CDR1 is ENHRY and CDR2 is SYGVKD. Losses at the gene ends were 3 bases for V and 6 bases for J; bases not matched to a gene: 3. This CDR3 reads CAISEGTGSNEQFF. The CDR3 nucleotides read TGTGCCATCAGTGAAGGGACAGGGAGCAATGAGCAGTTCTTC.

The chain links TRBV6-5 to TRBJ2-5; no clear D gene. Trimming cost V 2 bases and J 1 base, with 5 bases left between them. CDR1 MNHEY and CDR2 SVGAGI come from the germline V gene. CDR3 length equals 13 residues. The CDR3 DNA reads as TGTGCCAGCAGTTACATGCCCCAAGAGACCCAGTACTTC. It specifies CASSYMPQETQYF.